Listed below are T cell receptor beta chains from one sample, sequenced in a study of identical twins. One entry per CDR3 protein, called by TCRdb with MiXCR from the 5' RACE reads. Of roughly 240,000 distinct CDR3 sequences in the sample, 6% to 8.5% were seen once. These data were also filed under a second study, of yellow fever vaccine responses in identical twins.

What was sequenced was CD8+ T cells sorted from blood. These receptors came from a woman younger than 35 in good health. Both conserved end residues are part of each CDR3. The listing skips clone size in some rows; elsewhere it reads once, few, many or a size class.

NA	TRBJ2-2	TRBV9	CASSVEVAASGSAGELFF
few	TRBJ2-5	TRBV9	CASSVGDTQETQYF
few	TRBJ2-1	TRBV7-3	CASSPLSGLAHNEQFF
few	TRBJ2-7	TRBV28	CASSLVLAGGDEQYF
many	TRBJ2-7	TRBV7-8	CASSLTANLQYEQYF
NA	TRBJ2-3	TRBV25-1	CASSETSRGTDTQYF
NA	TRBJ1-1	TRBV29-1	CSVEEYGQNTEAFF
few	TRBJ2-3	TRBV5-6	CASRKGLAGGPQPDTQYF
NA	TRBJ2-5	TRBV6-1	CASSEIFGHPQETQYF
many	TRBJ2-3	TRBV15	CATSTEQFGNTDTQYF
few	TRBJ2-7	TRBV13	CASSLERAYEQYF
NA	TRBJ1-2	TRBV9	CASSVDLGAGYGYTF
many	TRBJ2-1	TRBV7-8	CASSLGLVQKPYNEQFF
NA	TRBJ2-7	TRBV20-1	CSARDTASGYEQYF
many	TRBJ2-5	TRBV5-1	CASSLSKRETQYF
few	TRBJ2-1	TRBV7-9	CASSPASGLAGYNEQFF
many	TRBJ1-6	TRBV12-3/TRBV12-4	CASRDRGPNSPLHF
NA	TRBJ2-3	TRBV5-1	CASNTGQGTDTQYF
NA	TRBJ2-1	TRBV12-3/TRBV12-4	CASKRGGGDEQFF
many	TRBJ2-3	TRBV29-1	CSVPGGPDTQYF
many	TRBJ1-5	TRBV6-1	CAINSLWASSNQPQHF
NA	TRBJ1-1	TRBV4-1	CASSQNWGNTEAFF
NA	TRBJ2-5	TRBV13	CASSLGPGLGQETQYF
NA	TRBJ2-7	TRBV7-2	CASSLDSAYEQYF